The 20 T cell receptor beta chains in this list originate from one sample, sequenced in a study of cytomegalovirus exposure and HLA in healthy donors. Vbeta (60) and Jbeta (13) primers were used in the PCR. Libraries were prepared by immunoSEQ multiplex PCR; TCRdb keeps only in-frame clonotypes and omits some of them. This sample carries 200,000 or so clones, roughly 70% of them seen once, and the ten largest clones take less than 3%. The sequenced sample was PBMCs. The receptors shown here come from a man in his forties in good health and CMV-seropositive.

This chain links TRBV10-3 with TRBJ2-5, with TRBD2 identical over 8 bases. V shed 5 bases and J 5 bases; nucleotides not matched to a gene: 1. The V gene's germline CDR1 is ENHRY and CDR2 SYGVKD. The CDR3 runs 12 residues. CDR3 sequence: CAISPGGETQYF. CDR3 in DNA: TGTGCCATCAGTCCGGGGGGGGAGACCCAGTACTTC.

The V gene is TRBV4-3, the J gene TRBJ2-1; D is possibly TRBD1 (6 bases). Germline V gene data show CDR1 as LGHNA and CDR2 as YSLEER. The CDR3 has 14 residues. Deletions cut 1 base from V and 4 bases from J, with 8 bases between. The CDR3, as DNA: TGCGCCAGCAGCCAAGGTCAGGGGTACAATGAGCAGTTCTTC. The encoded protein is CASSQGQGYNEQFF.

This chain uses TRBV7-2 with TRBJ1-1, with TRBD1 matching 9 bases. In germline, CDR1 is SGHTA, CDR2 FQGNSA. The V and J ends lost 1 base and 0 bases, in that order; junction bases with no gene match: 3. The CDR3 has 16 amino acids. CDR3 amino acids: CASSLVGTGMNTEAFF. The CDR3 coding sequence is TGTGCCAGCAGCTTAGTAGGGACAGGGATGAACACTGAAGCTTTCTTT. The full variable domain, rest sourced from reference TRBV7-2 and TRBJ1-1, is GAGVSQSPSNKVTEKGKDVELRCDPISGHTALYWYRQSLGQGLEFLIYFQGNSAPDKSGLPSDRFSAERTGGSVSTLTIQRTQQEDSAVYLCASSLVGTGMNTEAFFGQGTRLTVV.

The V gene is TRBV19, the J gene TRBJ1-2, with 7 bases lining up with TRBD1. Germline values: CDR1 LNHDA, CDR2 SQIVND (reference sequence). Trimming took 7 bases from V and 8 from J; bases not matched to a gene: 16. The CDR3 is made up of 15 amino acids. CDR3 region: CASNTPTGMVGGYTF. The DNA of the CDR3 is TGTGCCAGTAACACCCCGACAGGGATGGTAGGAGGCTACACCTTC. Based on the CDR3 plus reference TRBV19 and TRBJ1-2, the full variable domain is DGGITQSPKYLFRKEGQNVTLSCEQNLNHDAMYWYRQDPGQGLRLIYYSQIVNDFQKGDIAEGYSVSREKKESFPLTVTSAQKNPTAFYLCASNTPTGMVGGYTFGSGTRLTVV.

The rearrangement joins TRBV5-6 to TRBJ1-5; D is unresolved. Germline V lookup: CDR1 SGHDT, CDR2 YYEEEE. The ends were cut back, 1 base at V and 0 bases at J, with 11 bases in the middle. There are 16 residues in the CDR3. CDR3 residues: CASSLWRVTSNQPQHF. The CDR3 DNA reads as TGTGCCAGCAGCTTGTGGAGGGTGACTAGCAATCAGCCCCAGCATTTT.

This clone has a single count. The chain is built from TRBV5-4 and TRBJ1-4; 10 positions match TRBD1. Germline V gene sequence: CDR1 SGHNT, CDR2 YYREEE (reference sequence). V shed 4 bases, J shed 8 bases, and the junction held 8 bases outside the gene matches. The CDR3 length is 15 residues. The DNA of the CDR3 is TGTGCCAGCAGCCCAGGACAGGGGGGAACAGAAAAACTGTTTTTT. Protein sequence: CASSPGQGGTEKLFF.

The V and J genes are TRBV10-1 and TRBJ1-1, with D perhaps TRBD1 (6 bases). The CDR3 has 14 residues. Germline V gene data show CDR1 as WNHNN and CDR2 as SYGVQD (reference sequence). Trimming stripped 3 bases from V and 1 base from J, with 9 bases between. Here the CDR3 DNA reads TGCGCCAGCAGTGAAGGGGGAAAGAACACTGAAGCTTTCTTT. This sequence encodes CASSEGGKNTEAFF.

CDR3 bases: TGTGCCAGCTCACCCACATCGGGGGGAACCTACACAGATACGCAGTATTTT. It translates to CASSPTSGGTYTDTQYF. The chain recombines TRBV18 with TRBJ2-3, with 7 bases aligning to TRBD2. V dropped 3 bases and J dropped 2; count of bases not matched to a gene: 11. CDR3 length: 17 amino acids. Germline V lookup: CDR1 KGHSH, CDR2 LQKENI.

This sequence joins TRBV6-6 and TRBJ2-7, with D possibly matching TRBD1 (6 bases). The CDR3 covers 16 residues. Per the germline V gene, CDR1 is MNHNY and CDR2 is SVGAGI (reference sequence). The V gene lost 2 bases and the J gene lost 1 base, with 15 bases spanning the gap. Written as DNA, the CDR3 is TGTGCCAGCAGTTACCCTACAGGGATAAAGTCCTACGAGCAGTACTTC. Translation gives CASSYPTGIKSYEQYF.

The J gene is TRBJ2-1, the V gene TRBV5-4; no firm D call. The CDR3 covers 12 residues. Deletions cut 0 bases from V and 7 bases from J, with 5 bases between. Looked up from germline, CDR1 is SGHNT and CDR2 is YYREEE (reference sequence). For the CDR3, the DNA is TGTGCCAGCAGCTTGGATCGGAATGAGCAGTTCTTC. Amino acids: CASSLDRNEQFF.

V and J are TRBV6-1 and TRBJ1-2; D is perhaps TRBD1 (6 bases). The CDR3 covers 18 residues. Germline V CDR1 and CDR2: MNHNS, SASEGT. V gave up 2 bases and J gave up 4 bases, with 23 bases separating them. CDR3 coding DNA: TGTGCCAGCAGTGAATACCCCGGGGGGGCGACCAGTGGCTATGGCTACACCTTC. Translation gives CASSEYPGGATSGYGYTF.

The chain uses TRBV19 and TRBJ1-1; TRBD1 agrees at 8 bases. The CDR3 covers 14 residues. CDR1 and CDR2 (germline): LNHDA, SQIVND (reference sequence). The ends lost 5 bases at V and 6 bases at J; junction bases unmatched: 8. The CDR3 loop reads CASSATGGSPEAFF. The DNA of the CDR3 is TGTGCCAGTAGTGCAACAGGGGGTAGCCCTGAAGCTTTCTTT.

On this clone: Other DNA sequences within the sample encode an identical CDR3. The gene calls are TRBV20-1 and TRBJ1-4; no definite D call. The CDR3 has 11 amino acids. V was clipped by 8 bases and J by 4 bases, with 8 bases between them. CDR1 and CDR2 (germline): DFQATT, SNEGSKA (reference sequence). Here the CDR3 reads CSPFFNEKLFF. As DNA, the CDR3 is TGCAGTCCCTTCTTTAATGAAAAACTGTTTTTT.

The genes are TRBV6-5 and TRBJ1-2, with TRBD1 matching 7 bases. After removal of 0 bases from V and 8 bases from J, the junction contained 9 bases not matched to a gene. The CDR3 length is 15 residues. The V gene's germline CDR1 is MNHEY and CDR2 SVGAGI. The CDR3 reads CASSYSTGNSKGYTF. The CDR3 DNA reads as TGTGCCAGCAGTTACTCGACAGGGAATTCGAAAGGCTACACCTTC.

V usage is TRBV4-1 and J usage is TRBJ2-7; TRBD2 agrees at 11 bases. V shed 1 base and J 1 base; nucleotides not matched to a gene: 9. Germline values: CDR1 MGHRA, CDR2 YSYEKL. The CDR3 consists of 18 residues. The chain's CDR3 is CASSQASLAGARSYEQYF. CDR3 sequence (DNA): TGCGCCAGCAGCCAAGCTTCACTAGCGGGGGCCCGATCCTACGAGCAGTACTTC.

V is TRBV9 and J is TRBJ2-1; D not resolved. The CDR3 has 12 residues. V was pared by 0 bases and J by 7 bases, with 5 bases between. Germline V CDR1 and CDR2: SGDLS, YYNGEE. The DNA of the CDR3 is TGTGCCAGCAGCGTAGTGAGTAATGAGCAGTTCTTC. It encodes CASSVVSNEQFF.

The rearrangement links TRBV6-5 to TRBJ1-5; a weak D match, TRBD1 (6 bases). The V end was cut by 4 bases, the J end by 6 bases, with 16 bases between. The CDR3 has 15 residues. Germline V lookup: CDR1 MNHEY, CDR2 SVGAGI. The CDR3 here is CASSSRGAISQPQHF. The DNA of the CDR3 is TGTGCCAGCAGTTCCCGGGGGGCAATTAGTCAGCCCCAGCATTTT.

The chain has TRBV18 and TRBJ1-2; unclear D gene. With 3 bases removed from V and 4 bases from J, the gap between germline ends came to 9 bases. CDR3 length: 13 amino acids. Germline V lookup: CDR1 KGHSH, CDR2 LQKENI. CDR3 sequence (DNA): TGTGCCAGCTCACCGGTGCACACCTATGGCTACACCTTC. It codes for CASSPVHTYGYTF.

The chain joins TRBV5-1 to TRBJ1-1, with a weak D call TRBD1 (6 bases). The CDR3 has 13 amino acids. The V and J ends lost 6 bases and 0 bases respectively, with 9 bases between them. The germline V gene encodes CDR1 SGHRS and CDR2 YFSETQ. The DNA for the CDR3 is TGCGCCAGCACGACAGGCTTGAACACTGAAGCTTTCTTT. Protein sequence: CASTTGLNTEAFF.

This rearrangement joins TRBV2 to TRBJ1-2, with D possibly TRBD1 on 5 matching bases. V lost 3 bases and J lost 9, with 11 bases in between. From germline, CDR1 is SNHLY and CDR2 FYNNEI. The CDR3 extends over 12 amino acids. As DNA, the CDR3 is TGTGCCAGCAGTGAGGGCAAGGGGAGCTACACCTTC. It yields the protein CASSEGKGSYTF.